These 15 T cell receptor beta chains were sequenced from one sample in a study of blood T cell repertoires in COVID-19 (dated by TCRdb to 2018 to 2020). Library method: the immunoSEQ multiplex PCR assay. TCRdb limited this immuneACCESS table to in-frame rearrangements with V and J called. A share of clones is missing; checked studies link under half to unresolved V genes, and the rest is unexplained. Counted in this sample were over 250,000 clones; around nine tenths of them appeared once. More than 8.5% of the sample is in the top ten clones. The sample taken for sequencing was peripheral blood. The origin of the receptors is a woman between 65 and 79 years old with COVID-19, enrolled during active disease.

The chain combines TRBV27 with TRBJ2-7; D might be TRBD1 (6 bases). V dropped 4 bases and J dropped 6 bases, with 13 bases sitting between them. Germline CDR1 and CDR2: MNHEY and SMNVEV (reference sequence). The CDR3 totals 13 residues. The CDR3 DNA is TGTGCCAGCAGTTCGACAGGTAGTCCCGAGCAGTACTTC. It is translated as CASSSTGSPEQYF.

The chain links TRBV28 to TRBJ1-1, with 8 positions matching TRBD1. CDR3 length: 15 residues. V was clipped by 6 bases and J by 4 bases; unmatched bases: 10. Germline assignment: CDR1 MDHEN and CDR2 SYDVKM. The CDR3: CASRTDRGGSTEAFF. The CDR3 DNA reads as TGTGCCAGCAGGACCGACAGGGGCGGAAGCACTGAAGCTTTCTTT.

This clone occurred once. J is TRBJ2-1 and V is TRBV9, with TRBD2 matching over 7 bases. After removal of 0 bases from V and 14 bases from J, the junction contained 5 bases not matched to a gene. CDR1 SGDLS and CDR2 YYNGEE come from the germline V gene. The CDR3 totals 12 residues. CDR3 nucleotide sequence: TGTGCCAGCAGCGTAGCCGGGGAGGGAAAGTTCTTC. Its protein product is CASSVAGEGKFF.

The chain has TRBV7-9 and TRBJ2-1; 11 nucleotides agree with TRBD2. Germline V gives CDR1 SEHNR, CDR2 FQNEAQ (reference sequence). V trimming: 2 bases; J trimming: 5 bases; junction bases outside the gene matches: 2. This CDR3 region has 15 residues. The CDR3 here is CASSLLAGGDNEQFF. CDR3 bases: TGTGCCAGCAGCTTACTAGCGGGAGGCGACAATGAGCAGTTCTTC.

The chain combines TRBV19 with TRBJ2-7, with 10 bases identical to TRBD1. The V gene's germline CDR1 is LNHDA and CDR2 SQIVND (reference sequence). CDR3 size: 14 residues. V dropped 4 bases and J dropped 4; count of bases not matched to a gene: 4. DNA of the CDR3: TGTGCCAGTAGTAAGGGACAGGGGTCTTACGAGCAGTACTTC. Encoded protein: CASSKGQGSYEQYF.

This chain connects TRBV27 to TRBJ2-3, with D tentatively TRBD2 (6 bases). V lost 8 bases and J 6 bases, leaving 27 bases between the germline ends. The CDR3 has 17 residues. The germline V gene has CDR1 MNHEY and CDR2 SMNVEV (reference sequence). This CDR3 reads CASATLSGFLDLDTQYF. In nucleotides, the CDR3 is TGTGCCAGCGCAACGTTGAGCGGGTTCCTTGATTTGGATACGCAGTATTTT.

The rearrangement joins TRBV6-2 or TRBV6-3 to TRBJ2-6; 7 bases align to TRBD1. The CDR3 has 17 residues. In germline, CDR1 is MNHEY, CDR2 SVGEGT. Trimming cost V 6 bases and J 2 bases; bases outside gene matches: 10. This CDR3 is CASSSSRDSPGANVLTF. The CDR3 bases are TGTGCCAGCAGCTCGTCCCGGGACAGCCCTGGGGCCAACGTCCTGACTTTC.

The V call is TRBV5-1, the J call TRBJ2-3, with 9 bases identical to TRBD1. The CDR3 length is 15 residues. The trim removed 4 bases at V and 0 bases at J, leaving 3 bases unmatched. Germline loops: CDR1 SGHRS, CDR2 YFSETQ. CDR3 sequence reads: CASSRGTGSTDTQYF. CDR3 nucleotide sequence: TGCGCCAGCAGCCGCGGGACAGGGAGCACAGATACGCAGTATTTT.

The rearrangement links TRBV5-1 to TRBJ1-1; D not resolved. Germline lookup yields CDR1 SGHRS and CDR2 YFSETQ. The CDR3 is made up of 13 amino acids. V shed 2 bases and J shed 3 bases, with 8 bases lying between them. The CDR3 nucleotides are TGCGCCAGCAGCTTTTTTGCGGACACTGAAGCTTTCTTT. Translated, it gives CASSFFADTEAFF.

The chain carries TRBV19 and TRBJ1-5; tentatively, D is TRBD1 (6 bases). The germline V gene encodes CDR1 LNHDA and CDR2 SQIVND (reference sequence). The CDR3 loop spans 15 amino acids. V dropped 0 bases and J dropped 7 bases, with 13 bases sitting between them. This CDR3 reads CASSIEQGKNQPQHF. CDR3 nucleotide sequence: TGTGCCAGTAGTATAGAGCAGGGGAAGAACCAGCCCCAGCATTTT.

The chain carries TRBV5-1 and TRBJ2-3; 7 bases line up with TRBD2. CDR1 is SGHRS and CDR2 is YFSETQ in the germline V gene. The CDR3 runs to 14 residues. V dropped 9 bases and J dropped 0; count of bases not matched to a gene: 7. The CDR3 bases are TGCGCCACGAAGTTTAGCGGGAGCACAGATACGCAGTATTTT. Translated: CATKFSGSTDTQYF.

V is TRBV5-1 and J is TRBJ2-7; 12 positions match TRBD2. Looked up from germline, CDR1 is SGHRS and CDR2 is YFSETQ. The CDR3 extends over 16 amino acids. The ends lost 4 bases at V and 0 bases at J; junction bases unmatched: 5. CDR3 bases: TGCGCCAGCAGCACCCAGACTAGCGGGAGCTCCTACGAGCAGTACTTC. Translated, it gives CASSTQTSGSSYEQYF.

V and J are TRBV25-1 and TRBJ1-5, with D possibly being TRBD1 (5 bases). From germline, CDR1 is MGHDK and CDR2 SYGVNS. Trimming pared 3 bases from V and 6 bases from J, leaving 12 bases between. This CDR3 has 14 amino acids. CDR3: CASSDDSNRQPQHF. CDR3 nucleotide sequence: TGTGCCAGCAGTGACGACAGTAATCGTCAGCCCCAGCATTTT.

The chain is built from TRBV4-3 and TRBJ2-7; TRBD2 matches 7 bases. The ends lost 4 bases at V and 1 base at J; junction bases unmatched: 10. CDR3 size: 16 residues. CDR1 is LGHNA and CDR2 is YSLEER in the germline V gene. The CDR3 sequence is CASSPSGSSGSYEQYF. CDR3 nucleotide sequence: TGCGCCAGCAGCCCAAGCGGGTCTAGCGGTTCCTACGAGCAGTACTTC.

This chain joins TRBV28 and TRBJ2-3, with D possibly being TRBD1 (5 bases). The CDR3 consists of 15 residues. CDR1 MDHEN and CDR2 SYDVKM come from the germline V gene. Trimming shortened V by 5 bases and J by 5 bases, and 17 bases separated the two germline ends. The CDR3 protein is CASSTPLKGQDTQYF. The DNA of the CDR3 is TGTGCCAGCAGTACACCATTGAAGGGGCAAGATACGCAGTATTTT.